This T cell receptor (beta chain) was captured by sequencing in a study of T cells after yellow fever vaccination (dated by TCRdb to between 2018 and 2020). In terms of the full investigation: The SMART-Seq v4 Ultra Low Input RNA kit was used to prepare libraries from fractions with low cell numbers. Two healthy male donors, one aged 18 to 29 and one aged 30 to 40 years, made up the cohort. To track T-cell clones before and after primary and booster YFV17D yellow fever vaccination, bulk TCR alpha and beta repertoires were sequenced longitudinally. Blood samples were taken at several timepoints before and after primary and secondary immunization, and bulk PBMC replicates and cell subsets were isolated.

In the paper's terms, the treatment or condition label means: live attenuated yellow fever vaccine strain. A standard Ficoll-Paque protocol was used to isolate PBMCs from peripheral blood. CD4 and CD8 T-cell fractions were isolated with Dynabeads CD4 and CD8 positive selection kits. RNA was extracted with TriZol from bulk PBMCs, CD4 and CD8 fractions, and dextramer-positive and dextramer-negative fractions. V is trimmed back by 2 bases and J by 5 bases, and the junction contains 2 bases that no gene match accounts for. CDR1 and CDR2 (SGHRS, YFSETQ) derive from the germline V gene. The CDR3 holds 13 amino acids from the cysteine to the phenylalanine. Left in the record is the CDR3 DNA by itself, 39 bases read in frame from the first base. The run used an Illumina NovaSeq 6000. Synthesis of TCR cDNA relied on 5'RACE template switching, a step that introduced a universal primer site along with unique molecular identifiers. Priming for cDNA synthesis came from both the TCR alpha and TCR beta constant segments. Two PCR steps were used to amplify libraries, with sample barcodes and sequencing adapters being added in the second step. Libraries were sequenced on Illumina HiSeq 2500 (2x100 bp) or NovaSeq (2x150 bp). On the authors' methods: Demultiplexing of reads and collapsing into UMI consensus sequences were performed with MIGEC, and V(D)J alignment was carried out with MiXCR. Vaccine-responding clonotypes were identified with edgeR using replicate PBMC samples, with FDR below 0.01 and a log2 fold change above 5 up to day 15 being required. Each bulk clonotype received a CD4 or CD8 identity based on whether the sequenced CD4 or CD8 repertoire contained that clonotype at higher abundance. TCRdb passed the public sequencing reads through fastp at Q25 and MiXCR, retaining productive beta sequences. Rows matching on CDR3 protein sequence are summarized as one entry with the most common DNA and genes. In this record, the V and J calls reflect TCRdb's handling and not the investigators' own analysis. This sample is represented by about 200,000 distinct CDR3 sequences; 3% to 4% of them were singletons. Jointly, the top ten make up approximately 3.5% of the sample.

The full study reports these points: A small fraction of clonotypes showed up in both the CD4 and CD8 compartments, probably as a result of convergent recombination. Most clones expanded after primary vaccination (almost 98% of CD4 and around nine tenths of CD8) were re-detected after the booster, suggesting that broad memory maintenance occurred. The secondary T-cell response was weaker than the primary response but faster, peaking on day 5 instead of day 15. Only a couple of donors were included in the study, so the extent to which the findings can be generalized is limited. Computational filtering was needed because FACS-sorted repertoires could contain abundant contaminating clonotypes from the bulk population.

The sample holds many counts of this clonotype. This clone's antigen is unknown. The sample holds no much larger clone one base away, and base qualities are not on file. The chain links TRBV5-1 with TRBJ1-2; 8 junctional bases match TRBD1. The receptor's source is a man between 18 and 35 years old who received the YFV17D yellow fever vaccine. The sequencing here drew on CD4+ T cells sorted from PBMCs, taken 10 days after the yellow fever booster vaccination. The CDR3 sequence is CASSFDRGYGYTF. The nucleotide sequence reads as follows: TGCGCCAGCAGCTTTGACAGGGGTTATGGCTACACCTTC. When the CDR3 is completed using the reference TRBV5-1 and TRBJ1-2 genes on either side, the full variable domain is KAGVTQTPRYLIKTRGQQVTLSCSPISGHRSVSWYQQTPGQGLQFLFEYFSETQRNKGNFPGRFSGRQFSNSRSEMNVSTLELGDSALYLCASSFDRGYGYTFGSGTRLTVV.